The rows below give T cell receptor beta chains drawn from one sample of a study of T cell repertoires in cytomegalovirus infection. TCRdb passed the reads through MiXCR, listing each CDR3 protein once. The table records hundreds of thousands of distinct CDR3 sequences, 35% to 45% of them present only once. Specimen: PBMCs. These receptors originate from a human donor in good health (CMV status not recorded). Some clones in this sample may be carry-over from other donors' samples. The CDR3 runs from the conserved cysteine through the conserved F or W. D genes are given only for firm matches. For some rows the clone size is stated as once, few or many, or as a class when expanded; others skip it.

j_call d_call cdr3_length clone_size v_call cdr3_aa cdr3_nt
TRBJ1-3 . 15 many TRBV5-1 CASSRGRTAGNTIYF TGCGCCAGCAGCCGGGGCCGAACGGCTGGAAACACCATATATTTT
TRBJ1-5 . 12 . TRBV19 CASNGGDQPQHF TGTGCCAGCAATGGGGGGGATCAGCCCCAGCATTTT
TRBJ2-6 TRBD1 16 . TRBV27 CASSRHRGTGANVLTF TGTGCCAGCAGTCGCCACAGGGGGACAGGGGCCAACGTCCTGACTTTC
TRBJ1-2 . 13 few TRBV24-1 CATSAGRSHGYTF TGTGCCACCAGTGCAGGGCGGTCTCATGGCTACACCTTC
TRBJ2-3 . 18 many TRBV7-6 CASSFLLSGGPTPDTQYF TGTGCCAGCAGCTTTCTCCTATCCGGAGGGCCGACCCCAGATACGCAGTATTTT
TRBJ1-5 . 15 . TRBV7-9 CASSLATGAGQPQHF TGTGCCAGCAGCTTAGCGACTGGGGCCGGGCAGCCCCAGCATTTT
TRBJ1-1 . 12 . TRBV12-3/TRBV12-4 CASSYPTGTAFF TGTGCCAGCAGTTACCCGACAGGAACCGCTTTCTTT
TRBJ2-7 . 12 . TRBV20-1 CTTTRGLGEQYF TGCACCACCACCCGGGGATTGGGCGAGCAGTACTTC
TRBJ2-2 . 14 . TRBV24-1 CATSSMGSPGELFF TGTGCCACCAGCTCGATGGGGAGTCCCGGGGAGCTGTTTTTT
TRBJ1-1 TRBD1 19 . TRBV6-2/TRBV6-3 CASSYPNRGRRGMNTEAFF TGTGCCAGCAGTTACCCCAACAGGGGCCGCCGGGGTATGAACACTGAAGCTTTCTTT
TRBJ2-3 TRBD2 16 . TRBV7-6 CASSKLAGGGTDTQYF TGTGCTAGCAGCAAGCTAGCGGGAGGTGGCACAGATACGCAGTATTTT
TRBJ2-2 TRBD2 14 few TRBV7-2 CASRREGEAGELFF TGTGCCAGCAGGCGGGAGGGGGAGGCCGGGGAGCTGTTTTTT